The 22 T cell receptor beta chains below were found in one sample sequenced in a study of blood T cell repertoires in COVID-19. Clones were read by immunoSEQ multiplex PCR, and TCRdb kept only the in-frame ones, dropping some. This sample has some 430,000 clones, with 90% found just once. The specimen sequenced was PBMCs or T cells enriched from blood (not recorded which). These TCRs come from a man in his late teens or twenties who had recovered from COVID-19.

This sequence joins TRBV12-3 or TRBV12-4 and TRBJ1-2; TRBD1 is a possible D gene (6 bases). The germline V and J ends were trimmed by 6 bases and 2 bases, with 10 bases remaining between them. This CDR3 contains 13 residues. CDR3 in amino acids: CASSRDKNYGYTF. CDR3 DNA sequence: TGTGCCAGCAGCCGGGACAAGAACTATGGCTACACCTTC.

This rearrangement joins TRBV9 to TRBJ1-2; the D is unclear. Germline CDR1 reads SGDLS; CDR2 reads YYNGEE. V lost 7 bases and J 8 bases, leaving 18 bases between the germline ends. CDR3 length: 13 residues. The CDR3 reads CASASSFVGGYTF. The CDR3 DNA reads as TGTGCCAGCGCATCTTCTTTCGTTGGCGGCTACACCTTC.

The chain combines TRBV25-1 with TRBJ1-5; no firm D call. Trimming shortened V by 4 bases and J by 0 bases, and 7 bases separated the two germline ends. This CDR3 region has 14 residues. Germline lookup yields CDR1 MGHDK and CDR2 SYGVNS. Here the CDR3 reads CASSVYYSNQPQHF. In nucleotides, the CDR3 is TGTGCCAGCAGTGTGTATTATAGCAATCAGCCCCAGCATTTT. Full variable domain (outside the CDR3, taken from reference TRBV25-1 and TRBJ1-5): EADIYQTPRYLVIGTGKKITLECSQTMGHDKMYWYQQDPGMELHLIHYSYGVNSTEKGDLSSESTVSRIRTEHFPLTLESARPSHTSQYLCASSVYYSNQPQHFGDGTRLSIL.

The chain joins TRBV5-1 to TRBJ2-3; D ambiguous. Trimming removed 0 bases at V and 2 bases at J, with 10 bases between. CDR1 is SGHRS and CDR2 is YFSETQ in the germline V gene. This CDR3 comprises 15 residues. As DNA, the CDR3 is TGCGCCAGCAGCTTGGACGGGTTTACCACAGATACGCAGTATTTT. This encodes CASSLDGFTTDTQYF.

V and J are TRBV29-1 and TRBJ2-1, with a possible D match to TRBD1 (5 bases). Germline CDR1 is SQVTM and CDR2 is ANQGSEA. The CDR3 consists of 15 residues. Trimming pared 0 bases from V and 3 bases from J, leaving 12 bases between. In DNA, the CDR3 is TGCAGCGTTGAAGATTGGGGCGGAAGCTACAATGAGCAGTTCTTC. Protein product: CSVEDWGGSYNEQFF.

The chain uses TRBV30 and TRBJ2-2, with a tentative D call TRBD1 (6 bases). This CDR3 comprises 16 residues. CDR1 GTSNPN and CDR2 SVGIG come from the germline V gene (reference sequence). Trimming took off 4 bases at V and 7 bases at J, with 22 bases between the two ends. The CDR3 spells CAWIGTPGVWGGELFF. The CDR3 nucleotides read TGTGCCTGGATCGGAACACCAGGGGTTTGGGGCGGGGAGCTGTTTTTT.

The table lists this clone with a few counts. CDR3 in amino acids: CASSTTFTGGTEAFF. CDR3 nucleotides: TGTGCCAGTAGTACGACTTTCACAGGGGGCACTGAAGCTTTCTTT. This chain links TRBV19 with TRBJ1-1; TRBD1 aligns across 8 bases. The CDR3 consists of 15 residues. V gave up 4 bases and J gave up 4 bases; unmatched junction bases: 8. The V gene's germline CDR1 is LNHDA and CDR2 SQIVND (reference sequence).

The chain recombines TRBV19 with TRBJ1-5, with no clear D. The V end lost 3 bases, the J end lost 2 bases, and 11 bases lay between the germline ends. The CDR3 runs 15 residues. The germline V gene has CDR1 LNHDA and CDR2 SQIVND (reference sequence). CDR3 bases: TGTGCCAGTAGTATTTTGGAGATAGGCAATCAGCCCCAGCATTTT. Protein: CASSILEIGNQPQHF.

This clone is a singleton in its sample. The chain is built from TRBV7-9 and TRBJ2-2; no clear D. Germline V gives CDR1 SEHNR, CDR2 FQNEAQ (reference sequence). V lost 4 bases to trimming and J lost 0 bases, with 6 bases between them. There are 14 residues in the CDR3. CDR3: CASSYGANTGELFF. Here the CDR3 DNA reads TGTGCCAGCAGCTACGGAGCGAACACCGGGGAGCTGTTTTTT.

The chain is built from TRBV11-1 and TRBJ2-5; 15 nucleotides line up with TRBD2. Trimming at V came to 4 bases and at J to 2 bases, leaving 2 bases not matched to a gene. CDR1 is SGHAT, CDR2 FQDESV, per germline (reference sequence). CDR3 length equals 16 residues. The CDR3 DNA follows: TGTGCCAGCAGCTGGACTAGCGGGGGGGAGCAAGAGACCCAGTACTTC. It specifies CASSWTSGGEQETQYF.

The chain couples TRBV15 to TRBJ2-5; TRBD1 matches at 9 bases. Per the germline V gene, CDR1 is LNHNV and CDR2 is YYDKDF (reference sequence). The CDR3 has 16 residues. V lost 1 base to trimming and J lost 5 bases; unmatched junction nucleotides: 8. The CDR3 is CATSRAGTGFGETQYF. The CDR3, as DNA: TGTGCCACCAGCAGAGCCGGGACAGGGTTCGGGGAGACCCAGTACTTC. The entire variable domain, with the rest obtained from reference TRBV15 and TRBJ2-5, is as follows: DAMVIQNPRYQVTQFGKPVTLSCSQTLNHNVMYWYQQKSSQAPKLLFHYYDKDFNNEADTPDNFQSRRPNTSFCFLDIRSPGLGDTAMYLCATSRAGTGFGETQYFGPGTRLLVL.

This chain joins TRBV28 and TRBJ2-7; 14 bases agree with TRBD2. Looked up from germline, CDR1 is MDHEN and CDR2 is SYDVKM. The junction had 6 bases not matched to a gene; V was cut back by 5 bases and J by 0 bases. CDR3 length: 17 amino acids. The CDR3 is CASSGGGLAGDSYEQYF. DNA of the CDR3: TGTGCCAGCAGTGGCGGGGGACTAGCGGGGGACTCCTACGAGCAGTACTTC.

V and J are TRBV19 and TRBJ1-5; possible D gene TRBD1, 6 bases. Per germline, CDR1 LNHDA and CDR2 SQIVND (reference sequence). The V gene lost 6 bases and the J gene lost 7 bases, with 19 bases spanning the gap. The CDR3 loop spans 15 amino acids. CDR3 in DNA: TGTGCCAGTAGCACCTACACAGGGACCCTACAGCCCCAGCATTTT. Protein product: CASSTYTGTLQPQHF.

The genes are TRBV6-5 and TRBJ1-2; 9 positions match TRBD1. This CDR3 comprises 13 residues. Germline V lookup: CDR1 MNHEY, CDR2 SVGAGI. Trimming cost V 6 bases and J 8 bases; bases outside gene matches: 7. CDR3 residues: CASRQGADGGYTF. In DNA, the CDR3 is TGTGCCAGCAGACAGGGGGCGGACGGAGGCTACACCTTC.

The chain recombines TRBV7-6 with TRBJ1-5; 9 nucleotides line up with TRBD1. The length of the CDR3 is 16 residues. V shed 8 bases and J 0 bases; nucleotides not matched to a gene: 8. Germline CDR1 reads SGHVS; CDR2 reads FNYEAQ. The CDR3 here is CASADRGFCSNQPQHF. In DNA, the CDR3 is TGTGCCAGCGCGGACAGGGGATTTTGTAGCAATCAGCCCCAGCATTTT.

The genes are TRBV28 and TRBJ2-1; 7 bases are shared with TRBD2. V shed 2 bases and J 0 bases; nucleotides not matched to a gene: 4. From germline, CDR1 is MDHEN and CDR2 SYDVKM. The CDR3 spans 16 residues. The CDR3 reads CASSLLPSGSYNEQFF. The CDR3 nucleotides are TGTGCCAGCAGTTTACTCCCTAGCGGCTCCTACAATGAGCAGTTCTTC.

Here the CDR3 reads CASSLSTGYSGNTIYF. The CDR3 nucleotides are TGTGCCAGCAGCCTCTCGACAGGGTACTCTGGAAACACCATATATTTT. The chain has TRBV5-5 and TRBJ1-3; 7 bases line up with TRBD1. Trimming took 4 bases from V and 0 from J; bases not matched to a gene: 7. Germline V gives CDR1 SGHKS, CDR2 YYEKEE (reference sequence). The CDR3 loop spans 16 amino acids. Together with reference TRBV5-5 and TRBJ1-3, the CDR3 gives the full variable domain: DAGVTQSPTHLIKTRGQQVTLRCSPISGHKSVSWYQQVLGQGPQFIFQYYEKEERGRGNFPDRFSARQFPNYSSELNVNALLLGDSALYLCASSLSTGYSGNTIYFGEGSWLTVV.

The count of this clone is one. CDR3 coding DNA: TGTGCCAGCAGGACTAGCGGGAGCTGGTCCTACGAGCAGTACTTC. Translation gives CASRTSGSWSYEQYF. The chain joins TRBV28 to TRBJ2-7; 12 positions agree with TRBD2. The CDR3 covers 15 residues. The germline gives CDR1 MDHEN, CDR2 SYDVKM. J gave up 1 base and V 6 bases, and 4 bases lay outside the gene matches.

V is TRBV2 and J is TRBJ1-4, with D perhaps matching TRBD1 (5 bases). V shed 1 base and J shed 2 bases, with 17 bases lying between them. This CDR3 spans 18 amino acids. The germline V gene has CDR1 SNHLY and CDR2 FYNNEI. Written as DNA, the CDR3 is TGTGCCAGCAGTGAAGTGGGGATAGGGGCGAGCACTAATGAAAAACTGTTTTTT. Its translation is CASSEVGIGASTNEKLFF.

V usage is TRBV18 and J usage is TRBJ2-1, with 8 positions matching TRBD1. The CDR3 spans 16 residues. V shed 5 bases and J 6 bases; nucleotides not matched to a gene: 12. CDR1 is KGHSH and CDR2 is LQKENI in the germline V gene. For the CDR3, the DNA is TGTGCCAGCTCAGGACAGGGAAGGAATTCCGGCAATGAGCAGTTCTTC. Its translation: CASSGQGRNSGNEQFF.

The gene calls are TRBV24-1 and TRBJ2-1; 8 bases line up with TRBD2. Germline loops: CDR1 KGHDR, CDR2 SFDVKD. Trimming at V came to 6 bases and at J to 4 bases, leaving 7 bases not matched to a gene. This CDR3 contains 15 residues. Here the CDR3 DNA reads TGTGCCACCAGTTCGGCGGGAGGCGGATACAATGAGCAGTTCTTC. Translation: CATSSAGGGYNEQFF.

The chain combines TRBV10-3 with TRBJ1-6; 10 nucleotides align to TRBD1. J was trimmed by 8 bases and V by 3 bases; bases with no gene match: 1. The CDR3 is made up of 14 amino acids. Germline values: CDR1 ENHRY, CDR2 SYGVKD. CDR3 nucleotide sequence: TGTGCCATCAGTGAAGGACAGGGGGATTCACCCCTCCACTTT. Its translation: CAISEGQGDSPLHF.